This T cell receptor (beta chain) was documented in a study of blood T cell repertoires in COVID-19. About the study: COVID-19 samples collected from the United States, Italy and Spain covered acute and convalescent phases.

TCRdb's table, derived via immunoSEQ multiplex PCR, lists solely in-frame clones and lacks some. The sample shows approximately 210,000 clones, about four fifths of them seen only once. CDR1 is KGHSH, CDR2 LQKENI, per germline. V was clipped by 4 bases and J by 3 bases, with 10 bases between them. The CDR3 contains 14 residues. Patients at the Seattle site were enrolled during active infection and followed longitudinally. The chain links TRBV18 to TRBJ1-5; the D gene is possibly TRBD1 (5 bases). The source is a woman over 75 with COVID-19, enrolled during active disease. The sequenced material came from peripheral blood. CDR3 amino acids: CASSRAGNNQPQHF. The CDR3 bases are TGTGCCAGCTCACGGGCAGGGAACAATCAGCCCCAGCATTTT.